The entry that follows covers one TCR beta chain sequence. These data come from a study of technical replicates of blood from a handful of donors. Produced via immunoSEQ multiplex PCR; TCRdb's table is partial and in-frame only. Of tens of thousands of clones listed, 85% to 95% were seen once; the top ten hold under 5.5%. J lost 2 bases, V lost 2 bases, and 2 bases had no gene match. Germline V gene sequence: CDR1 MGHDK, CDR2 SYGVNS. This CDR3 has 15 residues. V usage is TRBV25-1 and J usage is TRBJ1-4; TRBD1 aligns across 7 bases. The receptor's source is a human donor in good health. Some clones in this sample may be carry-over from other donors' samples. Sequenced input: PBMCs. The CDR3 DNA is TGTGCCAGCAGTGAACCCAGGGGGACTAATGAAAAACTGTTTTTT. It specifies CASSEPRGTNEKLFF.